The present T cell receptor (beta chain) was sequenced within a study of T cells in localized non-small cell lung cancer. CDR3 size: 14 residues. The germline V gene encodes CDR1 ENHRY and CDR2 SYGVKD. After removal of 7 bases from V and 7 bases from J, the junction contained 9 bases not matched to a gene. The table came from immunoSEQ multiplex PCR; TCRdb's copy has only in-frame clones and leaves some out. The repertoire holds about 79,000 clones, with 88% as singletons. A word on this clone: The antigen is unknown.

Study-wide findings and caveats: Greater T cell density in blood accompanied longer overall survival.

The source of this sequence is a woman aged 40 to 75 with stage I squamous cell lung carcinoma. The starting material was peripheral blood, obtained before any cancer treatment. This sequence joins TRBV10-3 and TRBJ1-1, with 10 bases fitting TRBD1. CDR3 sequence: CAIKSGTGVFEAFF. Here the CDR3 DNA reads TGTGCCATCAAGAGTGGGACAGGGGTATTTGAAGCTTTCTTT.